Below, 5 T cell receptor beta chains from the same sample are listed, as sequenced in a study of shared clonotypes between healthy human individuals. Naive-designated CD8 cells lacked CD45RO, were positively enriched for CCR7, and omitted terminally differentiated effector memory CD45RA+ cells. Produced via immunoSEQ multiplex PCR; TCRdb's table is partial and in-frame only. This sample has roughly 650,000 clones, with approximately 96% found just once. Sequenced input: naive CD8+ T cells sorted from blood. These receptors all stem from a young woman in good health.

CDR3 coding DNA: TGTGCCAGCAGGAGGCGAATGAACACTGAAGCTTTCTTT. As protein: CASRRRMNTEAFF. The chain recombines TRBV7-2 with TRBJ1-1, with D unclear. This CDR3 region has 13 residues. V was trimmed by 6 bases and J by 0 bases, leaving 8 bases between them. CDR1 and CDR2 (germline): SGHTA, FQGNSA.

The V and J genes are TRBV27 and TRBJ2-1; D is tentatively TRBD1 or TRBD2 (5 bases each). The CDR3 totals 14 residues. V shed 4 bases and J shed 7 bases, with 14 bases lying between them. Per germline, CDR1 MNHEY and CDR2 SMNVEV (reference sequence). CDR3 nucleotides: TGTGCCAGCAGTTGGGGGAGAAAGTATAATGAGCAGTTCTTC. This codes for CASSWGRKYNEQFF.

This clone is a singleton in its sample. This chain links TRBV6-5 with TRBJ2-5, with a tentative D call TRBD2 (6 bases). The end of the DNA fits TRBJ2-7 better, so the J call may be wrong. In germline, CDR1 is MNHEY, CDR2 SVGAGI. This CDR3 has 12 amino acids. DNA for the CDR3: TGTGCCAGCAGTTCCGGGGGCTACGAGCAGTACTTC. This translates into CASSSGGYEQYF.

The CDR3 sequence: CASSFSGDRGAFF. The CDR3 bases are TGTGCCAGCAGTTTCTCTGGGGACAGGGGAGCTTTCTTT. The chain combines TRBV28 with TRBJ1-1; 10 nucleotides line up with TRBD1. The germline V gene encodes CDR1 MDHEN and CDR2 SYDVKM. Unmatched junction bases numbered 5, after V lost 3 bases and J lost 10 bases. This CDR3 is built from 13 residues.

This clone was counted once. The J gene is TRBJ2-7, the V gene TRBV5-1, with a weak D call TRBD1 (5 bases). CDR1 is SGHRS, CDR2 YFSETQ, per germline. Between the trimmed V and J ends, which lost 4 bases and 6 bases, there was a span of 11 bases. The CDR3 totals 12 residues. The CDR3 coding sequence is TGCGCCAGCAGCCTTCTAGACAGCGAGCAGTACTTC. Encoded protein: CASSLLDSEQYF.